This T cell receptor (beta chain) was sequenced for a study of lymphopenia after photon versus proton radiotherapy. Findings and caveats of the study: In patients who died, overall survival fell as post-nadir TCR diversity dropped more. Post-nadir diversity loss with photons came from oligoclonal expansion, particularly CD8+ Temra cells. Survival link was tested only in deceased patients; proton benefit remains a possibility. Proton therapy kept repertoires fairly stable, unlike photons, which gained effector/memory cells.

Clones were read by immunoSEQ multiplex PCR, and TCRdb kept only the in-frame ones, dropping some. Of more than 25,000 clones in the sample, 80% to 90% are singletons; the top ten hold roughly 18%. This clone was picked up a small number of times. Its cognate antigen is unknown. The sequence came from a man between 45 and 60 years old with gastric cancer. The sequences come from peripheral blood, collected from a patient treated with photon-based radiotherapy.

CDR3 nucleotide sequence: TGTGCCAGCAGCATATCCGGGACACGCACCGGGGAGCTGTTTTTT. It encodes CASSISGTRTGELFF. V usage is TRBV9 and J usage is TRBJ2-2; perhaps TRBD1 as D (6 bases). This CDR3 is 15 amino acids long. In germline, CDR1 is SGDLS, CDR2 YYNGEE. Deletions cut 4 bases from V and 4 bases from J, with 14 bases between.